Listed below are T cell receptor beta chains from one sample, sequenced in a study of T cell repertoires in aging, cancer and after chemotherapy. TCRdb ran MiXCR on the multiplex PCR reads and lists one entry per CDR3 protein. Of about 9,800 distinct CDR3 sequences in the sample, approximately 35% were seen once. The sequencing input was blood. The receptors come from a human donor in good health. Both conserved end residues are part of each CDR3. The order of the fields is clone size, J gene, D gene, V gene, CDR3 DNA, CDR3 protein. The D gene is left open where the match is weak. Clone sizes are given selectively: once, few, many, or a class where the clone is expanded.

.	TRBJ2-3	TRBD1	TRBV19	TGTGCCAGTAAGGTCGGGACAGGGCACACAGATACGCAGTATTTT	CASKVGTGHTDTQYF
.	TRBJ2-1	TRBD2	TRBV12-3/TRBV12-4	TGTGCCAGCAGTTTAGATGGACTAGTCATCAATGATCAGTTCTTC	CASSLDGLVINDQFF
.	TRBJ1-4	.	TRBV27	TGTGCCAGCAGTGAAGGGAGAGGAAAACTGTTTTTT	CASSEGRGKLFF
few	TRBJ2-1	TRBD2	TRBV5-6	TGTGCCAGCAGCTTGGACCTAAGGACTAGCGGCGAACCCTACAATGAGCAGTTCTTC	CASSLDLRTSGEPYNEQFF
.	TRBJ2-7	.	TRBV12-3/TRBV12-4	TGTGCCAGCAGCCCAGGAGCCCTACCCTACGAGCAGTACTTC	CASSPGALPYEQYF
medium-sized	TRBJ2-2	.	TRBV19	TGTGCCAGTATTGAGTGGGGAAACACCGGGGAGCTGTTTTTT	CASIEWGNTGELFF
.	TRBJ2-5	.	TRBV12-3/TRBV12-4	TGTGCCAGCAGTTTTGGAGGAACCCAGTACTTC	CASSFGGTQYF
medium-sized	TRBJ2-1	.	TRBV29-1	TGCAGCGTGTCCAGGGTGAATTCCTACAATGAGCAGTTCTTC	CSVSRVNSYNEQFF
.	TRBJ2-7	.	TRBV6-5	TGTGCCAGCAGCCCCCTCTCCTATGAATCTACCTACGAGCAGTACTTC	CASSPLSYESTYEQYF
.	TRBJ2-7	TRBD1	TRBV6-1	TGTGCCAGCAGTAACCGGCCCGGGACAGGGGGATACGAGCAGTACTTC	CASSNRPGTGGYEQYF
.	TRBJ1-1	.	TRBV5-1	TGCGCCAGCAGCTTGGAGGGGACTGAAGCTTTCTTT	CASSLEGTEAFF
.	TRBJ2-5	.	TRBV6-5	TGTGCCAGCAGTTACTCGAATCTAGCCGAGACCCAGTACTTC	CASSYSNLAETQYF
.	TRBJ2-7	.	TRBV6-2/TRBV6-3	TGTGCCAGCAGTGAGGGGGTGCAATTTTACTACGAGCAGTACTTC	CASSEGVQFYYEQYF
medium-sized	TRBJ2-7	TRBD1	TRBV19	TGTGCCAGTAGTGTGACCGGACAGGGTCTCTACGAGCAGTACTTC	CASSVTGQGLYEQYF
few	TRBJ2-3	.	TRBV10-3	TGTGCCATCAGTGAGACCCAAACGCAGTATTTT	CAISETQTQYF
.	TRBJ2-2	TRBD1	TRBV19	TGTGCCAGTAGCCCCGGGACAGGGGTTGGGGAGCTGTTTTTT	CASSPGTGVGELFF
few	TRBJ2-1	.	TRBV18	TGTGCCAGCTCACCATCCAACAATGAGCAGTTCTTC	CASSPSNNEQFF
.	TRBJ2-5	.	TRBV13	TGTGCCAGCAGCCCGGTTGCTAGCGAGACCCAGTACTTC	CASSPVASETQYF
.	TRBJ2-1	TRBD2	TRBV10-3	TGTGCCATCAGTGAGTCGAAGCGGGAGGGCCTCTATGAGCAGTTCTTC	CAISESKREGLYEQFF
.	TRBJ1-1	TRBD1	TRBV27	TGTGCCAGCACTTGGACAGGGGGGCACACTGAAGCTTTCTTT	CASTWTGGHTEAFF
few	TRBJ2-5	.	TRBV6-5	TGTGCCAGCAGTTACTCGGGACCCCAAGAGACCCAGTACTTC	CASSYSGPQETQYF
medium-sized	TRBJ2-1	TRBD1	TRBV29-1	TGCAGCGTTCGAAGGGGGCAGCAGTTCTTC	CSVRRGQQFF
.	TRBJ2-1	.	TRBV7-2	TGTGCCAGCAGCTTAGGTTCTAGCAAGAATGAGCAGTTCTTC	CASSLGSSKNEQFF
.	TRBJ1-2	.	TRBV18	TGTGCCAGCTCGCCGGGGATTTCTAACTATGGCTACACCTTC	CASSPGISNYGYTF
few	TRBJ2-5	.	TRBV6-1	TGTGCCAGCAGGGGAGGGGGCCTGGAGACCCAGTACTTC	CASRGGGLETQYF
few	TRBJ2-7	TRBD2	TRBV27	TGTGCCAGCAGGCCCCGGGCGAGCGGGAACTCCTACGAGCAGTACTTC	CASRPRASGNSYEQYF
.	TRBJ2-7	.	TRBV5-6	TGTGCCAGCAGCTTGGCCGGTCCTGGGCAGTTCTACGAGCAGTACTTC	CASSLAGPGQFYEQYF
medium-sized	TRBJ2-1	TRBD2	TRBV29-1	TGCAGCGTTTTAAGACTAGCGCCCTGGGATGAGCAGTTCTTC	CSVLRLAPWDEQFF
.	TRBJ2-7	.	TRBV6-1	TGTGCCAGCACCGACACAGCCCCCTACGAGCAGTACTTC	CASTDTAPYEQYF
.	TRBJ1-1	.	TRBV11-1	TGTGCCAGCAGCTTTCAGGGATCGAACACTGAAGCTTTCTTT	CASSFQGSNTEAFF
medium-sized	TRBJ2-3	.	TRBV29-1	TGCAGCGTTGAAGAGGGGAAAGATACGCAGTATTTT	CSVEEGKDTQYF
medium-sized	TRBJ2-3	.	TRBV19	TGTGCCAGTAGTATAGGCGGGGGCCGCACAGATACGCAGTATTTT	CASSIGGGRTDTQYF
few	TRBJ1-4	.	TRBV6-1	TGTGCCAGCAAAACACTGAGTAATGAAAAACTGTTTTTT	CASKTLSNEKLFF
.	TRBJ2-1	TRBD2	TRBV12-3/TRBV12-4	TGTGCCAGCAGTTTAGGCCGAACGGGACTAGGCGATGAGCAGTTCTTC	CASSLGRTGLGDEQFF
few	TRBJ2-7	.	TRBV27	TGTGCCAGCATCCCGGTTATGGGGAGCTCCTACGAGCAGTACTTC	CASIPVMGSSYEQYF
.	TRBJ2-1	.	TRBV5-6	TGTGCCAGCAGCTTGGTGGGGGCGTACAATGAGCAGTTCTTC	CASSLVGAYNEQFF